The clone carrying this TCR beta chain has only a few counts. Its matching antigen is unknown. This CDR3 spans 17 amino acids. After removal of 3 bases from V and 8 bases from J, the junction contained 15 bases not matched to a gene. The germline gives CDR1 SGHNT, CDR2 YENEEA. The record originates from a study of early T cells in non-severe SARS-CoV-2 infection. Study-wide background: Chains from this unsorted whole-blood bulk RNA could not be paired.

Attachment of unique molecular identifiers to individual cDNA molecules was performed. MiXCR was run by TCRdb on the 5' RACE reads, yielding one entry per CDR3 protein. This table has over 90,000 distinct CDR3 sequences, about 12% appearing once. Study-level findings and limits: A preference for anti-spike CD8 responses marked VDJdb matching, which missed private and CD4 specificities.

The genes are TRBV11-3 and TRBJ2-1, with 8 bases identical to TRBD2. This sequence originates from an adult who was a healthcare worker with PCR-confirmed SARS-CoV-2 infection or an uninfected control (not recorded which). The specimen comprised whole blood, sampled at baseline. CDR3 sequence (DNA): TGTGCCAGCAGCTTCGCATTGACTAGCGACGGAAGGGATGAGCAGTTCTTC. This encodes CASSFALTSDGRDEQFF.